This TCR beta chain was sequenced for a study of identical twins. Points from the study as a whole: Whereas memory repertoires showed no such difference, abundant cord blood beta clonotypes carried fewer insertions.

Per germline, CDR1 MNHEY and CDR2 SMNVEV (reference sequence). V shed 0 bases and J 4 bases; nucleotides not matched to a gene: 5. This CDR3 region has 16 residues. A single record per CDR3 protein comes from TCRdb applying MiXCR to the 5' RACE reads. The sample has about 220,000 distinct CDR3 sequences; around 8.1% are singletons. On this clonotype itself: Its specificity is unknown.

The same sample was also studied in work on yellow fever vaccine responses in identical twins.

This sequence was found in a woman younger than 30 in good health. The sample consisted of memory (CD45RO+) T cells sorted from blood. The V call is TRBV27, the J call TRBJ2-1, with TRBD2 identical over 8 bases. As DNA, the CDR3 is TGTGCCAGCAGTTTATCTAGCGGGACCCTTTACAATGAGCAGTTCTTC. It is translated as CASSLSSGTLYNEQFF.